The 2 T cell receptor beta chains below come from one sample, sequenced in a study of T cell responses to AZD1222 COVID-19 vaccine. Sequenced by immunoSEQ multiplex PCR; TCRdb stores in-frame clones only, minus some. The sample records roughly 110,000 clones, 70% to 90% being singletons. Sequencing used peripheral blood, obtained 28 days after the second AZD1222 dose. These TCRs come from an adult who received the AZD1222 COVID-19 vaccine.

This chain joins TRBV7-2 and TRBJ1-3; D perhaps matches TRBD1 (5 bases). This CDR3 contains 14 residues. The V and J ends lost 1 base and 1 base respectively, with 5 bases between them. Germline assignment: CDR1 SGHTA and CDR2 FQGNSA. The CDR3: CASSLGGSGNTIYF. The DNA of the CDR3 is TGTGCCAGCAGCTTAGGGGGGTCTGGAAACACCATATATTTT.

J is TRBJ2-1 and V is TRBV28, with 8 bases identical to TRBD2. Germline CDR1 is MDHEN and CDR2 is SYDVKM. The J segment lost 4 bases and the V segment lost 4 bases, leaving 3 bases of the junction unmatched. This CDR3 contains 14 residues. The CDR3 sequence is CASSWGTSYNEQFF. CDR3 bases: TGTGCCAGCAGTTGGGGGACTAGTTACAATGAGCAGTTCTTC.